The 5 T cell receptor beta chains below come from one sample, sequenced in a study of low-dose radiotherapy and immunotherapy resistance in tumors. The time point here: after trial treatment. Treatment of the sample: LDRT plus nivolumab, ipilimumab, low-dose cyclophosphamide and aspirin (RACIN trial). Primers targeting TRAV and TRBV primed first-strand cDNA, covering alpha and beta chains. TCRs underwent about 22 PCR cycles of amplification with a constant-region primer and V-primer adapter. TCRdb used MiXCR to reprocess the reads, holding one entry per CDR3 protein. The sample lists roughly 90,000 distinct CDR3 sequences, about 20% occurring once. The specimen comprised PBMCs, sampled after low-dose radiotherapy plus immunotherapy. The receptors originated from a female donor with ovarian cancer.

This clonotype has a count of ten or more. The V and J genes are TRBV7-9 and TRBJ2-1; a weak D match, TRBD2 (5 bases). V was trimmed by 10 bases and J by 0 bases, leaving 13 bases between them. The CDR3 is 14 amino acids. Looked up from germline, CDR1 is SEHNR and CDR2 is FQNEAQ (reference sequence). The CDR3 is CAIARGSSYNEQFF. Written as DNA, the CDR3 is TGTGCCATCGCTCGGGGAAGCTCCTACAATGAGCAGTTCTTC.

The sample holds many counts of this clonotype. This rearrangement joins TRBV14 to TRBJ1-6; D remains unclear. The CDR3 contains 14 residues. Germline V gene data show CDR1 as SGHDN and CDR2 as FVKESK. V lost 9 bases, J lost 0 bases, and 9 bases lay in between. CDR3 bases: TGTGCCAGGGGTGGGAGCTCCTATAATTCACCCCTCCACTTT. It specifies CARGGSSYNSPLHF.

This clonotype was seen a handful of times. The chain joins TRBV2 to TRBJ2-1; TRBD1 matches at 7 bases. After removal of 4 bases from V and 12 bases from J, the junction contained 12 bases not matched to a gene. The CDR3 has 14 amino acids. Germline V gene data show CDR1 as SNHLY and CDR2 as FYNNEI. In nucleotides, the CDR3 is TGTGCCAGCAGTGCATCAGACAGGGCCCAGCGGCAGTTCTTC. Its translation: CASSASDRAQRQFF.

This clonotype was counted at least ten times. V gene TRBV6-2 or TRBV6-3 combines with J gene TRBJ2-3, with 9 positions matching TRBD1. The CDR3 has 13 amino acids. CDR1 and CDR2 from the germline V gene are MNHEY and SVGEGT. After removal of 8 bases from V and 2 bases from J, the junction contained 2 bases not matched to a gene. In DNA form, the CDR3 reads TGTGCCAGCGGGACAGGGCACACAGATACGCAGTATTTT. It translates to CASGTGHTDTQYF.

The sample holds many counts of this clonotype. Here the CDR3 DNA reads TGTGCCAGCAGTTACCTGGGACGGACCACTGAAGCTTTCTTT. Translation gives CASSYLGRTTEAFF. V usage is TRBV6-5 and J usage is TRBJ1-1; D may be TRBD1 (5 bases). The V end was cut by 2 bases, the J end by 4 bases, with 11 bases between. Germline lookup yields CDR1 MNHEY and CDR2 SVGAGI. The CDR3 covers 14 residues.